This T cell receptor beta chain originates from a study of T cell responses to AZD1222 COVID-19 vaccine. Study outcomes and limitations: The study identified only a handful of AZD1222 recipients as seropositive at baseline. Reports say nearly half of spike-specific TCRs go after unmutated variant regions. The donors showed a predominance of white British ancestry and of females, with possible underestimation of clonal diversity. There were repertoire samples only from the period after the peak T cell response.

Libraries were prepared by immunoSEQ multiplex PCR; TCRdb keeps only in-frame clonotypes and omits some of them. The table shows fewer than 150,000 clones, with approximately 85% occurring only once. In germline, CDR1 is LNHDA, CDR2 SQIVND (reference sequence). V lost 7 bases and J lost 0; bases outside the gene matches: 6. The length of the CDR3 is 15 residues. On this clone itself: Its antigen is unknown.

V is TRBV19 and J is TRBJ2-1; TRBD2 matches at 7 bases. This sequence was found in an adult in good health. This sample comprised peripheral blood, obtained on day 0 of AZD1222 vaccination. CDR3 bases: TGTGCCAGTATTGAAGGCGGGAGCTCCTACAATGAGCAGTTCTTC. Protein sequence: CASIEGGSSYNEQFF. Full variable domain (outside the CDR3, taken from reference TRBV19 and TRBJ2-1): DGGITQSPKYLFRKEGQNVTLSCEQNLNHDAMYWYRQDPGQGLRLIYYSQIVNDFQKGDIAEGYSVSREKKESFPLTVTSAQKNPTAFYLCASIEGGSSYNEQFFGPGTRLTVL.